The 5 T cell receptor beta chains below all came from one sample that was sequenced in a study of cytomegalovirus exposure and HLA in healthy donors. Primers included in the PCR were 60 Vbeta and 13 Jbeta primers. The data were produced by immunoSEQ multiplex PCR, yet TCRdb's version contains in-frame clones alone and is incomplete. The table has about 200,000 clones, around 84% seen once. The material sequenced was PBMCs. The source of these receptors is a man between 35 and 55 years old in good health and CMV-seropositive.

The chain employs TRBV2 and TRBJ2-3; TRBD2 agrees at 16 bases. The germline CDR1 and CDR2 sequences are SNHLY and FYNNEI. This CDR3 is 18 amino acids long. The V gene end was trimmed by 6 bases and the J gene end by 3 bases; junction bases not matched to a gene: 9. CDR3 in DNA: TGTGCCAGCAGACCCGGGACTAGCGGGAGGGCCCGGACAGATACGCAGTATTTT. It yields the protein CASRPGTSGRARTDTQYF.

The rearrangement links TRBV5-5 to TRBJ2-7, with no clear D. The germline V gene has CDR1 SGHKS and CDR2 YYEKEE (reference sequence). CDR3 length: 12 residues. The V end lost 0 bases, the J end lost 4 bases, and 5 bases lay between the germline ends. This chain's CDR3 is CASSLVPYEQYF. The CDR3, as DNA: TGTGCCAGCAGCTTGGTCCCGTACGAGCAGTACTTC.

The sample holds one count of this clone. CDR3 DNA sequence: TGTGCCAGTAGCTTACCTCTTCTCCTCGGGGGAAGATCGGGTCAGCCCCAGCATTTT. This sequence encodes CASSLPLLLGGRSGQPQHF. The chain carries TRBV19 and TRBJ1-5; tentative D call: TRBD1 (5 bases). V dropped 6 bases and J dropped 6 bases, with 30 bases sitting between them. In germline, CDR1 is LNHDA, CDR2 SQIVND (reference sequence). This CDR3 has 19 residues. Full variable domain (outside the CDR3, taken from reference TRBV19 and TRBJ1-5): DGGITQSPKYLFRKEGQNVTLSCEQNLNHDAMYWYRQDPGQGLRLIYYSQIVNDFQKGDIAEGYSVSREKKESFPLTVTSAQKNPTAFYLCASSLPLLLGGRSGQPQHFGDGTRLSIL.

This clone has a single count. V and J are TRBV7-3 and TRBJ2-3; 9 positions agree with TRBD2. Germline V gene data show CDR1 as SGHTA and CDR2 as FQGTGA. CDR3 size: 15 residues. Trimming at V came to 2 bases and at J to 2 bases, leaving 2 bases not matched to a gene. The CDR3 is CASSLPSGDTDTQYF. The CDR3 bases are TGTGCCAGCAGCTTACCTAGCGGGGACACAGATACGCAGTATTTT. The whole variable domain, remainder taken from reference TRBV7-3 and TRBJ2-3, is GAGVSQTPSNKVTEKGKYVELRCDPISGHTALYWYRQSLGQGPEFLIYFQGTGAADDSGLPNDRFFAVRPEGSVSTLKIQRTERGDSAVYLCASSLPSGDTDTQYFGPGTRLTVL.

For this clone: The same CDR3 arises from other DNA sequences in this sample as well. The V gene is TRBV5-1, the J gene TRBJ2-7; the match to TRBD2 covers 14 bases. Germline V lookup: CDR1 SGHRS, CDR2 YFSETQ. The CDR3 sequence is 14 residues long. With 4 bases clipped from V and 6 bases from J, the junction kept 3 bases outside the gene matches. The CDR3 spells CASSPGLAGVEQYF. The CDR3 DNA follows: TGCGCCAGCAGCCCGGGACTAGCGGGAGTCGAGCAGTACTTC.